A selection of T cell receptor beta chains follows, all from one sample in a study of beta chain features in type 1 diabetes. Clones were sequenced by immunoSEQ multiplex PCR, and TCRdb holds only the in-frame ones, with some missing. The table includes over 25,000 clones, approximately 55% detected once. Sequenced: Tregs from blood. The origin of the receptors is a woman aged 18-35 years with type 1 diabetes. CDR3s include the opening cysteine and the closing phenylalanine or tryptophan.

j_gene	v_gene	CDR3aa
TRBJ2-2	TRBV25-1	CASSDNRVRAGELFF
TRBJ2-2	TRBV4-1	CASSQDGSGRPTGELFF
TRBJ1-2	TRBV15	CATSRDSLGDNYGYTF
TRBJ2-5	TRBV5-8	CASSPWTGAWGETQYF
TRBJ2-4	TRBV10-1	CASSAWGQNIQYF
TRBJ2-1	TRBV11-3	CASSPRSGSLSEQFF
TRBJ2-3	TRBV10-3	CAISETRDTQYF
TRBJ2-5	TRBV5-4	CASSSGQGGKETQYF
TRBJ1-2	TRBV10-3	CAISGGDGYTF
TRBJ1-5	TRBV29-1	CSVALGVDQPQHF
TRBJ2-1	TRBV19	CASSSLAGGPRNEQFF
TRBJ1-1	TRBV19	CASRASMNTEAFF
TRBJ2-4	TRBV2	CAYSKEAGAKNIQYF
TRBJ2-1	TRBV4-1	CASSPIPGLLYNEQFF
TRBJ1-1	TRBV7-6	CASSPGQGGNTEAFF
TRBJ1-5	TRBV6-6	CASSLGHALHF
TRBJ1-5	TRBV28	CATGIGTGGNQPQHF
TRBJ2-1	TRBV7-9	CASIRSGRASSRNEQFF
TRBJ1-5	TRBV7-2	CASSPWGGGLSNQPQHF
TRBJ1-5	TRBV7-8	CASSLSDRGHGQPQHF
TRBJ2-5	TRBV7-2	CASSLRVATGETQYF
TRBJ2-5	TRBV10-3	CAISATDREETQYF
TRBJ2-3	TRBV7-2	CASSLADRLSTDTQYF
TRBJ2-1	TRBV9	CASSAGTGIYNEQFF
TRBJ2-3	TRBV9	CASSVEREDTDTQYF
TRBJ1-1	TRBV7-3	CASSLYGNTEAFF
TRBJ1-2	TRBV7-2	CASRPDSTKYGYTF
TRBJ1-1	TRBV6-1	CASSRTGARGTEAFF
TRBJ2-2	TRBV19	CASLTGYTGELFF
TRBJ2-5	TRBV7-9	CASSLYRGGETQYF
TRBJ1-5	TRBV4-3	CASSQEARSQSSQHF
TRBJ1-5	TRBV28	CASSPGGGIGQPQHF
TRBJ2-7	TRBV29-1	CSVGQGNSYEQYF
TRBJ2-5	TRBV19	CASSIRSPGLAGEETQYF
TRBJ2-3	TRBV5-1	CASSAGLVEATDTQYF
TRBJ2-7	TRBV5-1	CASSLEGGFYEQYF
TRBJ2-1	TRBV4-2	CASSQDQGGGNEQFF
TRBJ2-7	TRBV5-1	CASSFPRTSGFSYEQYF
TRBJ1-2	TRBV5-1	CASSLDTNYGYTF
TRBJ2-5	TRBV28	CASSLDTGGETQYF
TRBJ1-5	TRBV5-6	CASSLTAGYQPQHF
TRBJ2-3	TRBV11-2	CAYRGETSTDTQYF
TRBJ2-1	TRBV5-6	CASSLAGGNNEQFF
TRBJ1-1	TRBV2	CASTALRTEAFF
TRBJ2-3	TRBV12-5	CASARDTDTQYF
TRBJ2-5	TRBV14	CASSYGTGVGQETQYF
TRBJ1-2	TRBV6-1	CASKGAGSNYGYTF
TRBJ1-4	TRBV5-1	CASSRGQGKDEKLFF
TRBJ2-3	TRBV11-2	CASSLDRTSVSTDTQYF
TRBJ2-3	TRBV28	CASNSGGITDTQYF
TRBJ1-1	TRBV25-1	CASSARAEAFF
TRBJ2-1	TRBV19	CASAGTSGYNEQFF
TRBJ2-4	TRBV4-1	CASSQDGRNIQYF
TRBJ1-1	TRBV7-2	CASSDRGTEAFF
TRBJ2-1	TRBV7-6	CASSLVPMTSGYNEQFF
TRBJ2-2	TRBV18	CASSPIRTSDRSNTGELFF
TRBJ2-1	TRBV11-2	CASSTVRLAGGYNEQFF
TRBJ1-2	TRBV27	CASRRQGGYGYTF
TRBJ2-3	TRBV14	CASSPSGYSTDTQYF
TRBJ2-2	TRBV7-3	CASRGGTGTGELFF